Below, 14 T cell receptor beta chains from the same sample are listed, as sequenced in a study of blood T cells in healthy people across ages. With a J-beta primer mix and a sample-barcoded 5' primer, a second PCR ran about 7 to 11 cycles. Using its own MiXCR run on the 5' RACE reads, TCRdb lists one record per CDR3 protein. Found here are about 760,000 distinct CDR3 sequences, roughly 25% of them singletons; the top ten hold 9.4%. These data also formed part of another study, on T cells of mothers and their children.

The sequenced material came from blood. These TCRs come from a boy under 18 in good health.

The chain combines TRBV11-2 with TRBJ2-5; 11 bases line up with TRBD1. The CDR3 totals 16 residues. CDR1 and CDR2 from the germline V gene are SGHAT and FQNNGV. V lost 6 bases to trimming and J lost 1 base; unmatched junction nucleotides: 7. The CDR3 DNA sequence: TGTGCCAGCAGTCCGCCGGACAGGGGGCTCCAAGAGACCCAGTACTTC. Translated, it gives CASSPPDRGLQETQYF.

This clonotype has more than one count but fewer than ten. This chain uses TRBV4-3 with TRBJ2-7; no firm D call. CDR3 size: 16 residues. Trimming shortened V by 0 bases and J by 0 bases, and 12 bases separated the two germline ends. The germline CDR1 and CDR2 sequences are LGHNA and YSLEER. CDR3 in DNA: TGCGCCAGCAGCCAAGATCGAACTACTTTCTCCTACGAGCAGTACTTC. Encoded protein: CASSQDRTTFSYEQYF.

This clonotype was counted a few times. The J gene is TRBJ2-1, the V gene TRBV11-2; TRBD1 might be the D (5 bases). The ends were cut back, 0 bases at V and 0 bases at J, with 24 bases in the middle. This CDR3 has 21 residues. Looked up from germline, CDR1 is SGHAT and CDR2 is FQNNGV. CDR3 DNA sequence: TGTGCCAGCAGCTTAGAGCTTTCCGGCAGGGAACGATACAGCTCCTACAATGAGCAGTTCTTC. This encodes CASSLELSGRERYSSYNEQFF.

This chain connects TRBV4-2 to TRBJ2-2; TRBD1 might be the D (7 bases). Germline values: CDR1 LGHNA, CDR2 YNFKEQ. This CDR3 region has 16 residues. V lost 7 bases and J 3 bases, leaving 18 bases between the germline ends. Here the CDR3 reads CASTAGGNGDTGELFF. Written as DNA, the CDR3 is TGTGCCAGCACGGCAGGGGGGAATGGTGACACCGGGGAGCTGTTTTTT.

This clonotype was detected only a few times. The chain carries TRBV3-1 and TRBJ2-5; D is possibly TRBD2 (5 bases). The germline V and J ends were trimmed by 4 bases and 4 bases, with 10 bases remaining between them. This CDR3 is built from 13 residues. CDR1 and CDR2 (germline): LGHDT, YNNKEL (reference sequence). CDR3 sequence: CASSPDYGETQYF. In nucleotides, the CDR3 is TGTGCCAGCAGCCCAGACTACGGAGAGACCCAGTACTTC.

Ten or more counts support this clonotype. V usage is TRBV12-3 or TRBV12-4 and J usage is TRBJ2-3, with D perhaps matching TRBD1 (5 bases). Between the trimmed V and J ends, which lost 5 bases and 0 bases, there was a span of 9 bases. The CDR3 consists of 14 residues. CDR3: CASSPGHSTDTQYF. The CDR3 region has the DNA TGTGCCAGCAGTCCAGGGCATAGCACAGATACGCAGTATTTT.

This clonotype has only a few counts. The V gene is TRBV15, the J gene TRBJ1-5; D ambiguous. CDR3 length: 14 residues. V was pared by 1 base and J by 5 bases, with 9 bases between. Looked up from germline, CDR1 is LNHNV and CDR2 is YYDKDF (reference sequence). The CDR3 spells CATSRGTAYQPQHF. The CDR3 nucleotides are TGTGCCACCAGCAGAGGGACCGCATATCAGCCCCAGCATTTT.

In its sample, this clonotype was seen a few times. The CDR3 protein is CASSRGQGNREQYF. The DNA of the CDR3 is TGTGCCAGCAGTAGAGGACAGGGAAACCGCGAGCAGTACTTC. The chain combines TRBV27 with TRBJ2-7; 8 nucleotides align to TRBD1. The trim removed 5 bases at V and 6 bases at J, leaving 9 bases unmatched. Germline V gene data show CDR1 as MNHEY and CDR2 as SMNVEV (reference sequence). The CDR3 extends over 14 amino acids.

The chain combines TRBV6-5 with TRBJ2-1; the D gene is possibly TRBD1 (5 bases). The CDR3 runs 14 residues. The germline V gene has CDR1 MNHEY and CDR2 SVGAGI. The V gene lost 2 bases and the J gene lost 6 bases, with 11 bases spanning the gap. The CDR3, as DNA: TGTGCCAGCAGTTACCTGCAGGGCGGCAATGAGCAGTTCTTC. It translates to CASSYLQGGNEQFF.

This clonotype was recorded a few times. CDR3 in amino acids: CAISDRAEGEQFF. In DNA form, the CDR3 reads TGTGCCATCAGTGACCGGGCCGAGGGTGAGCAGTTCTTC. V gene TRBV10-3 combines with J gene TRBJ2-1; the D gene is possibly TRBD2 (5 bases). The V and J ends lost 3 bases and 9 bases respectively, with 12 bases between them. The germline CDR1 and CDR2 sequences are ENHRY and SYGVKD. CDR3 size: 13 residues.

This clonotype was seen more than once but under ten times. CDR3 DNA: TGTGCCAGCAGCTCCCTGACAGGGAACTATGGCTACACCTTC. Residues: CASSSLTGNYGYTF. The J gene is TRBJ1-2, the V gene TRBV7-9, with 7 bases identical to TRBD1. The germline CDR1 and CDR2 sequences are SEHNR and FQNEAQ (reference sequence). CDR3 length: 14 residues. Trimming at V came to 4 bases and at J to 2 bases, leaving 4 bases not matched to a gene.

V and J are TRBV29-1 and TRBJ2-5; the match to TRBD2 covers 7 bases. CDR3 length: 14 amino acids. V lost 3 bases and J lost 4; bases outside the gene matches: 8. Germline V gene lookup returns CDR1 SQVTM and CDR2 ANQGSEA. The CDR3 reads CSVDLAGELETQYF. CDR3 bases: TGCAGCGTTGATTTGGCGGGGGAGTTAGAGACCCAGTACTTC.

This clonotype turned up a few times. This chain connects TRBV20-1 to TRBJ2-5; possible D gene TRBD2, 5 bases. CDR1 and CDR2 (germline): DFQATT, SNEGSKA (reference sequence). This CDR3 contains 16 residues. Trimming shortened V by 6 bases and J by 7 bases, and 27 bases separated the two germline ends. The CDR3 region is CSAQDRGGSFVGTQYF. The CDR3, as DNA: TGCAGTGCCCAAGATCGGGGTGGCAGCTTCGTGGGGACCCAGTACTTC.

Only a few counts were recorded for this clonotype. The rearrangement links TRBV3-1 to TRBJ2-5; D may match TRBD1 or TRBD2 (5 bases each). This CDR3 contains 15 residues. V lost 0 bases and J 3 bases, leaving 11 bases between the germline ends. The germline CDR1 and CDR2 sequences are LGHDT and YNNKEL (reference sequence). CDR3 nucleotide sequence: TGTGCCAGCAGCCAAGACGCTAGAGGGGAAGAGACCCAGTACTTC. It codes for CASSQDARGEETQYF.